The 22 T cell receptor beta chains below come from one sample, sequenced in a study of response to subunit inactivated influenza vaccine. TCRdb re-called the RT-PCR reads with MiXCR, one entry per CDR3 protein. The table has 600,000 to 850,000 distinct CDR3 sequences, about 14% seen once; the top ten hold 7.5% to 8%. Sequencing was performed on PBMCs from blood, taken less than 15 days before vaccination. These receptors all stem from a man aged 50-59 years who received an inactivated influenza vaccine.

Only a few counts were recorded for this clonotype. J is TRBJ2-7 and V is TRBV10-3; no clear D. The germline gives CDR1 ENHRY, CDR2 SYGVKD. Trimming removed 0 bases at V and 3 bases at J, with 9 bases between. This CDR3 is 14 amino acids long. The CDR3 loop is CAISESIRDYEQYF. The CDR3 DNA sequence: TGTGCCATCAGTGAGTCGATAAGGGACTACGAGCAGTACTTC.

This clonotype has a count of ten or more. This chain joins TRBV20-1 and TRBJ2-7; D is undetermined. Trimming shortened V by 0 bases and J by 3 bases, and 15 bases separated the two germline ends. This CDR3 has 15 residues. CDR1 is DFQATT, CDR2 SNEGSKA, per germline (reference sequence). CDR3 bases: TGCAGTGCTAGAGATAACACGGATAACTTCTACGAGCAGTACTTC. It encodes CSARDNTDNFYEQYF.

The chain uses TRBV4-1 and TRBJ2-3, with 14 bases that match TRBD2. The CDR3 is made up of 16 amino acids. Germline CDR1 reads MGHRA; CDR2 reads YSYEKL. The ends lost 2 bases at V and 6 bases at J; junction bases unmatched: 4. For the CDR3, the DNA is TGCGCCAGCAGCCAAAGGACTAGCGGGGGGCCCGATACGCAGTATTTT. It yields the protein CASSQRTSGGPDTQYF.

The sample holds a few counts of this clonotype. A junction end diverges from the germline sequence, so it may reflect a read error. V and J are TRBV20-1 and TRBJ2-7; D remains unclear. Germline CDR1 DFQATT, CDR2 SNEGSKA (reference sequence). The CDR3 sequence is 16 residues long. The CDR3 protein is CSARDLGSSSSYEQYF. In DNA, the CDR3 is TGCAGTGCAAGAGATCTCGGATCCTCCAGCTCCTACGAGCAGTACTTC.

This clonotype was counted many times. The CDR3 protein is CASSVIAGLYNEQFF. Written as DNA, the CDR3 is TGTGCCAGCAGCGTAATAGCGGGCCTTTACAATGAGCAGTTCTTC. This chain joins TRBV9 and TRBJ2-1, with 7 nucleotides matching TRBD2. This CDR3 spans 15 amino acids. Trimming at V came to 1 base and at J to 4 bases, leaving 5 bases not matched to a gene. Germline V CDR1 and CDR2: SGDLS, YYNGEE. The entire variable domain, with the rest obtained from reference TRBV9 and TRBJ2-1, is as follows: DSGVTQTPKHLITATGQRVTLRCSPRSGDLSVYWYQQSLDQGLQFLIQYYNGEERAKGNILERFSAQQFPDLHSELNLSSLELGDSALYFCASSVIAGLYNEQFFGPGTRLTVL.

This clonotype was observed at least ten times. The V call is TRBV6-5, the J call TRBJ1-6, with D possibly TRBD1 on 5 matching bases. Germline V gives CDR1 MNHEY, CDR2 SVGAGI. The CDR3 is 16 residues long. V lost 0 bases and J 7 bases, leaving 13 bases between the germline ends. Written as DNA, the CDR3 is TGTGCCAGCAGTTACTCGTACGGACAAGGGAATTCACCCCTCCACTTT. Translated, it gives CASSYSYGQGNSPLHF.

This clonotype was seen ten or more times. The chain carries TRBV2 and TRBJ1-4; 10 bases line up with TRBD1. Germline V CDR1 and CDR2: SNHLY, FYNNEI. Trimming at V came to 6 bases and at J to 7 bases, leaving 5 bases not matched to a gene. The CDR3 contains 14 residues. CDR3 DNA: TGTGCCAGCAGAGGACAGGGGGGCGTTGAAAAACTGTTTTTT. Its protein is CASRGQGGVEKLFF. The entire variable domain, with the rest obtained from reference TRBV2 and TRBJ1-4, is as follows: EPEVTQTPSHQVTQMGQEVILRCVPISNHLYFYWYRQILGQKVEFLVSFYNNEISEKSEIFDDQFSVERPDGSNFTLKIRSTKLEDSAMYFCASRGQGGVEKLFFGSGTQLSVL.

This clonotype was counted many times. The chain combines TRBV12-3 or TRBV12-4 with TRBJ1-1; 7 bases line up with TRBD1. This CDR3 region has 14 residues. The ends lost 1 base at V and 4 bases at J; junction bases unmatched: 3. The CDR3 protein is CASSLDRGSTEAFF. The CDR3 DNA reads as TGTGCCAGCAGTTTAGACAGGGGCAGCACTGAAGCTTTCTTT.

This clonotype was found a few times. The J gene is TRBJ2-7, the V gene TRBV10-3, with 7 bases that match TRBD1. Germline CDR1 reads ENHRY; CDR2 reads SYGVKD. The CDR3 totals 14 residues. The V segment lost 5 bases and the J segment 3 bases; nucleotides outside the gene matches: 7. As DNA, the CDR3 is TGTGCCATCAGTACTACAGGGGATAACTACGAGCAGTACTTC. Translating it yields CAISTTGDNYEQYF.

This clonotype was detected a few times. V gene TRBV12-3 or TRBV12-4 combines with J gene TRBJ2-1, with D uncertain. Trimming removed 6 bases from V and 10 bases from J, with 10 bases in between. The CDR3 totals 11 residues. Here the CDR3 DNA reads TGTGCCAGCAGAACGGGCGAGGAGCAGTTCTTC. Its translation is CASRTGEEQFF.

This clonotype has just a few counts. The CDR3 coding sequence is TGTGCCAGCAGGGGGGGGGATGAGCAGTTCTTC. This sequence encodes CASRGGDEQFF. The J gene is TRBJ2-1, the V gene TRBV6-6; 7 positions match TRBD2. The germline V gene has CDR1 MNHNY and CDR2 SVGAGI (reference sequence). The CDR3 contains 11 residues. The V segment lost 6 bases and the J segment 8 bases; nucleotides outside the gene matches: 1.

The chain recombines TRBV7-6 with TRBJ2-1; D may correspond to TRBD1 or TRBD2 (5 bases each). Germline V gene sequence: CDR1 SGHVS, CDR2 FNYEAQ. The CDR3 length is 13 residues. Trimming stripped 2 bases from V and 9 bases from J, with 11 bases between. The CDR3, as DNA: TGTGCCAGCAGCTTAAGGGACGTGGGTGAGCAGTTCTTC. Residues: CASSLRDVGEQFF.

The V call is TRBV7-2, the J call TRBJ2-1, with a weak D call TRBD2 (5 bases). Germline V gives CDR1 SGHTA, CDR2 FQGNSA. V shed 2 bases and J shed 2 bases, with 10 bases lying between them. This CDR3 is built from 15 residues. CDR3 sequence: CASSLRAGTYNEQFF. As DNA, the CDR3 is TGTGCCAGCAGCTTACGGGCCGGGACCTACAATGAGCAGTTCTTC.

This clonotype showed up many times. The rearrangement links TRBV5-1 to TRBJ2-5; 7 bases align to TRBD1. CDR3 length equals 15 residues. CDR1 is SGHRS, CDR2 YFSETQ, per germline. V was clipped by 4 bases and J by 4 bases; unmatched bases: 10. The CDR3 nucleotides read TGCGCCAGCAGCACTGGACAGGCGGACGGAGAGACCCAGTACTTC. Encoded protein: CASSTGQADGETQYF.

This clonotype has more than one count but fewer than ten. V is TRBV6-1 and J is TRBJ2-1, with 13 bases that match TRBD2. From germline, CDR1 is MNHNS and CDR2 SASEGT. The junction had 9 bases not matched to a gene; V was cut back by 6 bases and J by 7 bases. This CDR3 is 16 amino acids long. This CDR3 is CASSRRLAGGRNEQFF. The DNA of the CDR3 is TGTGCCAGCAGCAGAAGACTAGCGGGGGGTCGGAATGAGCAGTTCTTC.

The genes are TRBV18 and TRBJ2-1; no definite D call. Trimming stripped 0 bases from V and 6 bases from J, with 9 bases between. Germline V gene data show CDR1 as KGHSH and CDR2 as LQKENI. CDR3 length: 14 amino acids. The CDR3 here is CASSPPEVGNEQFF. The CDR3, as DNA: TGTGCCAGCTCACCACCCGAGGTGGGCAATGAGCAGTTCTTC.

This clonotype was seen at least ten times. The V gene is TRBV29-1, the J gene TRBJ2-3; possible D gene TRBD2, 6 bases. The CDR3 contains 14 residues. The V gene's germline CDR1 is SQVTM and CDR2 ANQGSEA. V was clipped by 2 bases and J by 3 bases, with 12 bases between them. The CDR3 nucleotides read TGCAGCGTTGAAACCCACCGGGAGACAGATACGCAGTATTTT. This gives the protein CSVETHRETDTQYF.

This clonotype appeared many times. The V and J genes are TRBV2 and TRBJ2-1; 9 positions match TRBD2. Germline CDR1 reads SNHLY; CDR2 reads FYNNEI. The J segment lost 7 bases and the V segment lost 6 bases, leaving 16 bases of the junction unmatched. The CDR3 loop spans 17 amino acids. CDR3: CASSWEAAGGVRNEQFF. CDR3 nucleotide sequence: TGTGCCAGCAGCTGGGAGGCAGCGGGAGGTGTTAGAAATGAGCAGTTCTTC. Full variable domain (remainder filled in from reference TRBV2 and TRBJ2-1): EPEVTQTPSHQVTQMGQEVILRCVPISNHLYFYWYRQILGQKVEFLVSFYNNEISEKSEIFDDQFSVERPDGSNFTLKIRSTKLEDSAMYFCASSWEAAGGVRNEQFFGPGTRLTVL.

The rearrangement uses TRBV19 and TRBJ2-1, with D possibly being TRBD2 (5 bases). The germline V gene encodes CDR1 LNHDA and CDR2 SQIVND (reference sequence). Trimming took 3 bases from V and 2 from J, leaving 14 bases between them. The length of the CDR3 is 16 residues. In DNA, the CDR3 is TGTGCCAGTAGTATGTATCTCGGGATAGCCTACAATGAGCAGTTCTTC. This gives the protein CASSMYLGIAYNEQFF.

The V and J genes are TRBV13 and TRBJ2-5, with 10 bases that match TRBD2. The CDR3 extends over 13 amino acids. V lost 2 bases and J lost 8; bases outside the gene matches: 2. Germline-derived CDR1 and CDR2 are PRHDT and FYEKMQ (reference sequence). CDR3 DNA sequence: TGTGCCAGCAGCTTACAGCGGGGGGGCACCCAGTACTTC. This translates into CASSLQRGGTQYF.

Only a few counts were recorded for this clonotype. The chain carries TRBV4-1 and TRBJ1-5; D is uncertain. The CDR3 spans 17 residues. Looked up from germline, CDR1 is MGHRA and CDR2 is YSYEKL. Trimming pared 1 base from V and 7 bases from J, leaving 20 bases between. CDR3 coding DNA: TGCGCCAGCAGCCAAGTTGTAGGACCTTCTTTCGGACAGCCCCAGCATTTT. Residues: CASSQVVGPSFGQPQHF.

V and J are TRBV20-1 and TRBJ2-7, with D unclear. The germline V gene has CDR1 DFQATT and CDR2 SNEGSKA (reference sequence). CDR3 length equals 9 residues. The ends were cut back, 6 bases at V and 6 bases at J, with 6 bases in the middle. Here the CDR3 reads CSAGPEQYF. In nucleotides, the CDR3 is TGCAGTGCCGGACCCGAGCAGTACTTC.